The 31 T cell receptor beta chains below all came from one sample that was sequenced in a study of cytomegalovirus exposure and HLA in healthy donors. The PCR contained 60 Vbeta and 13 Jbeta primers. Using immunoSEQ multiplex PCR, the repertoire was profiled, and TCRdb retains in-frame clones only, with some absent. The sample includes under 200,000 clones, roughly four fifths of them seen just once. Sample: PBMCs. These receptors all come from a woman aged 18-30 years in good health and CMV-seronegative.

This chain connects TRBV6-1 to TRBJ2-7; a possible D gene is TRBD2 (5 bases). Per germline, CDR1 MNHNS and CDR2 SASEGT. The CDR3 consists of 16 residues. V was shortened by 4 bases and J by 0 bases, with 16 bases between the two germline ends. DNA for the CDR3: TGTGCCAGCAGTGCCCGGACTCCTAGCCGCTCCTACGAGCAGTACTTC. Encoded protein: CASSARTPSRSYEQYF.

The chain links TRBV28 to TRBJ2-7; 8 bases line up with TRBD2. Losses at the gene ends were 5 bases for V and 4 bases for J; bases not matched to a gene: 10. The CDR3 length is 15 residues. Germline V CDR1 and CDR2: MDHEN, SYDVKM. The CDR3 DNA reads TGTGCCAGCAGTGGGAGAGCGGGAGTTAGGTACGAGCAGTACTTC. This encodes CASSGRAGVRYEQYF.

This clone was seen more than once but under ten times. The chain employs TRBV7-8 and TRBJ1-1, with TRBD1 matching over 7 bases. Germline V gene data show CDR1 as SGHVS and CDR2 as FQNEAQ. Germline trimming cut 3 bases from V and 4 bases from J; bases unmatched to any gene: 8. CDR3 length: 15 residues. CDR3 loop: CASSLGAAGGTEAFF. For the CDR3, the DNA is TGTGCCAGCAGCTTGGGGGCGGCAGGGGGCACTGAAGCTTTCTTT.

The V call is TRBV13, the J call TRBJ2-3, with D possibly TRBD2 on 6 matching bases. CDR1 is PRHDT and CDR2 is FYEKMQ in the germline V gene (reference sequence). Trimming shortened V by 5 bases and J by 2 bases, and 11 bases separated the two germline ends. The CDR3 is made up of 14 amino acids. The CDR3 region is CASSLGLTTDTQYF. CDR3 nucleotides: TGTGCCAGCAGCCTGGGACTGACCACAGATACGCAGTATTTT.

The genes are TRBV11-2 and TRBJ2-7; D might be TRBD2 (5 bases). The CDR3 is 15 amino acids. V lost 3 bases to trimming and J lost 1 base, with 13 bases between them. Germline values: CDR1 SGHAT, CDR2 FQNNGV. CDR3 sequence reads: CASSLRAEPSYEQYF. Written as DNA, the CDR3 is TGTGCCAGCAGCTTGAGGGCAGAGCCATCCTACGAGCAGTACTTC. The whole variable domain, filled in from reference TRBV11-2 and TRBJ2-7, reads EAGVAQSPRYKIIEKRQSVAFWCNPISGHATLYWYQQILGQGPKLLIQFQNNGVVDDSQLPKDRFSAERLKGVDSTLKIQPAKLEDSAVYLCASSLRAEPSYEQYFGPGTRLTVT.

CDR3 amino acids: CASSVGDSGGETQYF. Here the CDR3 DNA reads TGTGCCAGCAGCGTAGGGGATAGCGGGGGGGAGACCCAGTACTTC. This chain links TRBV9 with TRBJ2-5, with TRBD2 identical over 10 bases. The CDR3 spans 15 residues. The V and J ends lost 0 bases and 5 bases, in that order; junction bases with no gene match: 4. Germline CDR1 and CDR2: SGDLS and YYNGEE.

The rearrangement joins TRBV30 to TRBJ2-1, with no clear D. Trimming left V 0 bases short and J 12 bases short, with 9 bases between. Per germline, CDR1 GTSNPN and CDR2 SVGIG (reference sequence). The CDR3 covers 11 residues. CDR3 loop: CAWSVESVQFF. CDR3 bases: TGTGCCTGGAGTGTAGAGAGTGTGCAGTTCTTC.

In its sample, this clone was seen once. The chain has TRBV7-9 and TRBJ1-1; 8 bases align to TRBD1. This CDR3 is 14 amino acids long. The V and J ends lost 5 bases and 4 bases, in that order; junction bases with no gene match: 6. Germline CDR1 is SEHNR and CDR2 is FQNEAQ (reference sequence). The CDR3 region is CASSNTGGLTEAFF. CDR3 in DNA: TGTGCCAGCAGCAACACAGGGGGTCTCACTGAAGCTTTCTTT.

J is TRBJ1-2 and V is TRBV5-1; TRBD1 matches at 8 bases. V was clipped by 3 bases and J by 8 bases; unmatched bases: 12. Germline CDR1 reads SGHRS; CDR2 reads YFSETQ. CDR3 length equals 15 residues. The CDR3 DNA is TGCGCCAGCAGCTCGACCCTGGACAGGGTTGACGGCTACACCTTC. Translation gives CASSSTLDRVDGYTF. Full variable domain (missing parts from reference TRBV5-1 and TRBJ1-2): KAGVTQTPRYLIKTRGQQVTLSCSPISGHRSVSWYQQTPGQGLQFLFEYFSETQRNKGNFPGRFSGRQFSNSRSEMNVSTLELGDSALYLCASSSTLDRVDGYTFGSGTRLTVV.

J is TRBJ2-2 and V is TRBV28; D gene uncertain. The V gene lost 7 bases and the J gene lost 5 bases, with 8 bases spanning the gap. This CDR3 region has 12 residues. Germline lookup yields CDR1 MDHEN and CDR2 SYDVKM. CDR3 sequence (DNA): TGTGCCAGCAAGATCGGGACCGGGGAGCTGTTTTTT. Translating gives CASKIGTGELFF.

This clone was picked up one time. The chain employs TRBV7-2 and TRBJ2-5; D is unresolved. V lost 4 bases and J 4 bases, leaving 13 bases between the germline ends. The V gene's germline CDR1 is SGHTA and CDR2 FQGNSA. This CDR3 comprises 14 residues. The CDR3 loop reads CASSSPGLGETQYF. CDR3 nucleotides: TGTGCCAGCAGCTCACCGGGTTTAGGAGAGACCCAGTACTTC.

The chain recombines TRBV9 with TRBJ2-1, with 9 bases fitting TRBD2. J was trimmed by 5 bases and V by 1 base; bases with no gene match: 19. The germline gives CDR1 SGDLS, CDR2 YYNGEE. The CDR3 extends over 20 amino acids. Here the CDR3 DNA reads TGTGCCAGCAGCGTATCGGATGGTAGCTACGCGGGAGGGCAGAACAATGAGCAGTTCTTC. It is translated as CASSVSDGSYAGGQNNEQFF.

This chain connects TRBV27 to TRBJ2-4; D is uncertain. V gave up 9 bases and J gave up 1 base, with 25 bases separating them. Germline V gives CDR1 MNHEY, CDR2 SMNVEV (reference sequence). The CDR3 consists of 18 residues. In DNA, the CDR3 is TGTGCCAGTCTAGGTCCATCCAGAGGATTTGTGGCCAAAAACATTCAGTACTTC. Protein: CASLGPSRGFVAKNIQYF.

This sequence joins TRBV7-8 and TRBJ1-3; 7 positions match TRBD1. Germline lookup yields CDR1 SGHVS and CDR2 FQNEAQ. The CDR3 extends over 16 amino acids. V shed 6 bases, J shed 0 bases, and the junction held 8 bases outside the gene matches. CDR3 in DNA: TGTGCCAGCAGTCCGGACAGGCAAACCTCTGGAAACACCATATATTTT. Translated: CASSPDRQTSGNTIYF.

V gene TRBV2 combines with J gene TRBJ2-2; weak D call: TRBD2 (6 bases). The CDR3 totals 14 residues. V lost 7 bases and J lost 0, with 9 bases in between. Germline values: CDR1 SNHLY, CDR2 FYNNEI. The CDR3 coding sequence is TGTGCCAGCAATAGACTAGCGAACACCGGGGAGCTGTTTTTT. Encoded protein: CASNRLANTGELFF.

This clone was seen a single time. One junction end does not reproduce the germline sequence, and a read error may be involved. V is TRBV5-6 and J is TRBJ2-2; 7 bases are a match to TRBD2. Germline V gene sequence: CDR1 SGHDT, CDR2 YYEEEE. The CDR3 is 15 amino acids. The CDR3 DNA reads as TGTGCCAGCAGTTTGGGTGGACTAGTTGCCGGGGAGCTGTTTTTT. Protein: CASSLGGLVAGELFF.

This chain joins TRBV18 and TRBJ1-1, with 9 bases matching TRBD1. Germline lookup yields CDR1 KGHSH and CDR2 LQKENI. J gave up 1 base and V 4 bases, and 1 base lay outside the gene matches. This CDR3 is built from 14 residues. CDR3: CASSRDRANTEAFF. The CDR3 bases are TGTGCCAGCTCACGGGACAGGGCGAACACTGAAGCTTTCTTT.

The chain uses TRBV15 and TRBJ2-5; no clear D gene. The V end was cut by 1 base, the J end by 1 base, with 7 bases between. Looked up from germline, CDR1 is LNHNV and CDR2 is YYDKDF (reference sequence). This CDR3 is 14 amino acids long. The CDR3 reads CATSRGGSQETQYF. DNA for the CDR3: TGTGCCACCAGCAGAGGTGGTAGCCAAGAGACCCAGTACTTC. Supplemented by reference TRBV15 and TRBJ2-5, the full variable domain reads DAMVIQNPRYQVTQFGKPVTLSCSQTLNHNVMYWYQQKSSQAPKLLFHYYDKDFNNEADTPDNFQSRRPNTSFCFLDIRSPGLGDTAMYLCATSRGGSQETQYFGPGTRLLVL.

The chain employs TRBV6-5 and TRBJ2-5; 7 positions match TRBD2. CDR3 length equals 15 residues. Per germline, CDR1 MNHEY and CDR2 SVGAGI. After removal of 0 bases from V and 2 bases from J, the junction contained 3 bases not matched to a gene. The CDR3 DNA reads as TGTGCCAGCAGTTACTCCGCGGGAGCACAAGAGACCCAGTACTTC. It codes for CASSYSAGAQETQYF.

V gene TRBV19 combines with J gene TRBJ2-1, with 7 bases lining up with TRBD2. Germline V gene data show CDR1 as LNHDA and CDR2 as SQIVND (reference sequence). The V segment lost 1 base and the J segment 2 bases; nucleotides outside the gene matches: 11. The CDR3 is 18 residues long. CDR3 bases: TGTGCCAGTAGTATAGGGACTGGGGGGGGGAAAACCTACAATGAGCAGTTCTTC. It encodes CASSIGTGGGKTYNEQFF.

V and J are TRBV7-9 and TRBJ1-2; 7 bases match TRBD1. The germline V gene has CDR1 SEHNR and CDR2 FQNEAQ (reference sequence). V lost 4 bases to trimming and J lost 2 bases; unmatched junction nucleotides: 1. There are 13 residues in the CDR3. The CDR3, as DNA: TGTGCCAGCAGCTCGGGACAGAACTATGGCTACACCTTC. This encodes CASSSGQNYGYTF. The full variable domain, in which reference TRBV7-9 and TRBJ1-2 provide the parts outside the CDR3, is DTGVSQNPRHKITKRGQNVTFRCDPISEHNRLYWYRQTLGQGPEFLTYFQNEAQLEKSRLLSDRFSAERPKGSFSTLEIQRTEQGDSAMYLCASSSGQNYGYTFGSGTRLTVV.

V and J are TRBV13 and TRBJ2-4; 10 positions match TRBD1. Looked up from germline, CDR1 is PRHDT and CDR2 is FYEKMQ (reference sequence). The CDR3 spans 17 residues. V trimming: 5 bases; J trimming: 0 bases; junction bases outside the gene matches: 7. The CDR3 sequence: CASSGTGAVLAKNIQYF. The CDR3 DNA sequence: TGTGCCAGCAGCGGGACAGGGGCCGTTCTAGCCAAAAACATTCAGTACTTC.

This chain uses TRBV29-1 with TRBJ2-2; 11 bases are a match to TRBD2. V shed 5 bases, J shed 6 bases, and the junction held 8 bases outside the gene matches. The length of the CDR3 is 15 residues. CDR1 is SQVTM and CDR2 is ANQGSEA in the germline V gene. CDR3 region: CSVSITSGGAGELFF. In nucleotides, the CDR3 is TGCAGCGTTTCCATCACTAGCGGGGGTGCCGGGGAGCTGTTTTTT.

In this sample, this clone turned up once. J is TRBJ1-5 and V is TRBV6-5; D unresolved. V dropped 2 bases and J dropped 4 bases, with 6 bases sitting between them. Germline CDR1 is MNHEY and CDR2 is SVGAGI. The length of the CDR3 is 13 residues. For the CDR3, the DNA is TGTGCCAGCAGTTACGGTACTAATCAGCCCCAGCATTTT. Translated, it gives CASSYGTNQPQHF.

In nucleotides, the CDR3 is TGTGCCAGCAGTGTGGACAGGGGGTGGGCTGAAGCTTTCTTT. It specifies CASSVDRGWAEAFF. The chain links TRBV27 to TRBJ1-1; 10 bases map to TRBD1. There are 14 residues in the CDR3. The germline V gene has CDR1 MNHEY and CDR2 SMNVEV (reference sequence). Trimming removed 5 bases from V and 6 bases from J; junction bases left unmatched: 6.

The V call is TRBV12-5, the J call TRBJ1-2, with TRBD1 identical over 9 bases. The germline CDR1 and CDR2 sequences are LGHNT and FRNRAP. V was clipped by 0 bases and J by 8 bases; unmatched bases: 19. The CDR3 loop spans 19 amino acids. CDR3 nucleotides: TGTGCTAGTGGTTTGGTAGGGGGATCGAGGGACAGGGTTTCCTCCGGCTACACCTTC. Translation: CASGLVGGSRDRVSSGYTF.

The genes are TRBV19 and TRBJ1-5; D may be TRBD1 (6 bases). Between the trimmed V and J ends, which lost 4 bases and 4 bases, there was a span of 14 bases. The CDR3 runs 15 residues. Germline V CDR1 and CDR2: LNHDA, SQIVND (reference sequence). For the CDR3, the DNA is TGTGCCAGTAGTACCCGGGGGGCCAGGAATCAGCCCCAGCATTTT. Encoded protein: CASSTRGARNQPQHF.

The rearrangement links TRBV6-6 to TRBJ2-7; 8 bases fit TRBD1. The CDR3 sequence is 14 residues long. The germline gives CDR1 MNHNY, CDR2 SVGAGI (reference sequence). The V and J ends lost 5 bases and 1 base, in that order; junction bases with no gene match: 4. The CDR3 DNA reads as TGTGCCAGCAGTGGGCAGGGGGCTTCCTACGAGCAGTACTTC. Translation gives CASSGQGASYEQYF.

The chain has TRBV7-8 and TRBJ2-1; D call uncertain. V was clipped by 0 bases and J by 11 bases, with 17 bases between them. This CDR3 comprises 15 residues. Germline V gene sequence: CDR1 SGHVS, CDR2 FQNEAQ. This chain's CDR3 is CASSLAESSETQQFF. For the CDR3, the DNA is TGTGCCAGCAGCTTAGCGGAGAGCAGCGAAACCCAGCAGTTCTTC.

V and J are TRBV2 and TRBJ2-7; 9 bases line up with TRBD1. The CDR3 sequence is 17 residues long. Germline lookup yields CDR1 SNHLY and CDR2 FYNNEI. The junction had 12 bases not matched to a gene; V was cut back by 1 base and J by 5 bases. CDR3 nucleotide sequence: TGTGCCAGCAGTGAAGTGGGGACAGGGACGTTTCAACACGAGCAGTACTTC. This sequence encodes CASSEVGTGTFQHEQYF.

V is TRBV7-2 and J is TRBJ1-1; 8 bases match TRBD1. Germline CDR1 is SGHTA and CDR2 is FQGNSA. This CDR3 comprises 14 residues. Trimming took 6 bases from V and 5 from J; bases not matched to a gene: 8. The CDR3 DNA is TGTGCCAGCAGTTGGACAGGGATCGCGACTGAAGCTTTCTTT. Translation: CASSWTGIATEAFF.